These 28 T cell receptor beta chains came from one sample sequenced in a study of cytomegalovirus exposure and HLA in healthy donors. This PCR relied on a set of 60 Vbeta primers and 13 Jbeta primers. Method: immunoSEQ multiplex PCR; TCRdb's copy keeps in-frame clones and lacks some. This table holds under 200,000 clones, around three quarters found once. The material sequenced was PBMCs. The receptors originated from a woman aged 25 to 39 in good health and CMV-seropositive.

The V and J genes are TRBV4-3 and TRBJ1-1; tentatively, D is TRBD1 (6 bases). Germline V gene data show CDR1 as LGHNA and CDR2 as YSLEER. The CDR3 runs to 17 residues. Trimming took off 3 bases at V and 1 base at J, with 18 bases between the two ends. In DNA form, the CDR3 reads TGCGCCAGCAGCCACATGGACAGAGCGGATCCGAACACTGAAGCTTTCTTT. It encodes CASSHMDRADPNTEAFF.

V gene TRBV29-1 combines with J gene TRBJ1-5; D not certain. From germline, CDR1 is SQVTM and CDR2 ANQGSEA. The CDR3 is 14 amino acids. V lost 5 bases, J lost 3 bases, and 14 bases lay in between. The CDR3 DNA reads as TGCAGCGTTACCCAGGAGGGAGACAATCAGCCCCAGCATTTT. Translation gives CSVTQEGDNQPQHF.

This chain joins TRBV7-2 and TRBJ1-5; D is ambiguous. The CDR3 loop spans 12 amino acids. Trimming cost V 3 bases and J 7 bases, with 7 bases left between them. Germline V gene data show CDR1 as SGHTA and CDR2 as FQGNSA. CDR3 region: CASSFWQQPQHF. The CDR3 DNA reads TGTGCCAGCAGCTTCTGGCAGCAGCCCCAGCATTTT.

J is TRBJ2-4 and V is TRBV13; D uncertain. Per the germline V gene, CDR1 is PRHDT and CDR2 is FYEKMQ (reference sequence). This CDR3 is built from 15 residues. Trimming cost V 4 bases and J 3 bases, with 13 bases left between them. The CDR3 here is CASSSLSISKNIQYF. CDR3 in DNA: TGTGCCAGCAGCTCCCTGAGTATTAGCAAAAACATTCAGTACTTC.

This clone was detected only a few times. The CDR3 protein is CASSSRTGLGEQYF. CDR3 sequence (DNA): TGTGCCAGCAGCTCTCGGACAGGGTTGGGCGAGCAGTACTTC. The V gene is TRBV9, the J gene TRBJ2-7; 8 nucleotides align to TRBD1. The CDR3 is made up of 14 amino acids. From germline, CDR1 is SGDLS and CDR2 YYNGEE. The V gene end was trimmed by 4 bases and the J gene end by 6 bases; junction bases not matched to a gene: 9. Combining the CDR3 with reference TRBV9 and TRBJ2-7 gives the whole variable domain DSGVTQTPKHLITATGQRVTLRCSPRSGDLSVYWYQQSLDQGLQFLIQYYNGEERAKGNILERFSAQQFPDLHSELNLSSLELGDSALYFCASSSRTGLGEQYFGPGTRLTVT.

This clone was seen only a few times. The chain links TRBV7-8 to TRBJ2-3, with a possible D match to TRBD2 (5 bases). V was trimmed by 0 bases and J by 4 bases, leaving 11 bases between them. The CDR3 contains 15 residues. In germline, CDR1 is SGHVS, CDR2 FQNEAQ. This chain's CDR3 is CASSLARGFSDTQYF. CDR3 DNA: TGTGCCAGCAGCTTAGCGCGCGGGTTCTCAGATACGCAGTATTTT.

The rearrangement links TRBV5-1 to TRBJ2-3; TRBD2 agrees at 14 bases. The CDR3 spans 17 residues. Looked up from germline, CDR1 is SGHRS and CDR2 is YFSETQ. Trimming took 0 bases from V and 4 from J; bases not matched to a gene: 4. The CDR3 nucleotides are TGCGCCAGCAGCTTGGGACTAGCGGGAGGGCCATCAGATACGCAGTATTTT. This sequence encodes CASSLGLAGGPSDTQYF.

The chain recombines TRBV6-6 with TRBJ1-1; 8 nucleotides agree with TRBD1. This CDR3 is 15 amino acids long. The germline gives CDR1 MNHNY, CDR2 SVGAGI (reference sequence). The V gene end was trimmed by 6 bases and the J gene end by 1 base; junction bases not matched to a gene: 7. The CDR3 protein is CASSRTGGQNTEAFF. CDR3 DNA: TGTGCCAGCAGCCGTACAGGGGGACAGAACACTGAAGCTTTCTTT.

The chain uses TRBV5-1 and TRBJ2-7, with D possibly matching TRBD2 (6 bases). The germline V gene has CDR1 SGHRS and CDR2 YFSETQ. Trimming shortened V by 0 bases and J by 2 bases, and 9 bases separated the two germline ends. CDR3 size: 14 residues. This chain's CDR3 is CASSLGGVAYEQYF. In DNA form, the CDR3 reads TGCGCCAGCAGCTTGGGGGGGGTGGCCTACGAGCAGTACTTC.

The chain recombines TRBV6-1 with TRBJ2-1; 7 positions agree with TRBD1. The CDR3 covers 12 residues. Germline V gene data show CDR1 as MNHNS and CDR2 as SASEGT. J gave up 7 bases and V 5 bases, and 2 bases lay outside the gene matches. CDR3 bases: TGTGCCAGCAGTAAGACAGGGAATGAGCAGTTCTTC. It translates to CASSKTGNEQFF.

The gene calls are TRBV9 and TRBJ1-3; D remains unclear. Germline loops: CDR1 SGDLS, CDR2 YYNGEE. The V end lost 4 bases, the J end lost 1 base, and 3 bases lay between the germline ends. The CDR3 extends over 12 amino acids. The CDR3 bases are TGTGCCAGCAGCCGGTCTGGAAACACCATATATTTT. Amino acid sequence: CASSRSGNTIYF.

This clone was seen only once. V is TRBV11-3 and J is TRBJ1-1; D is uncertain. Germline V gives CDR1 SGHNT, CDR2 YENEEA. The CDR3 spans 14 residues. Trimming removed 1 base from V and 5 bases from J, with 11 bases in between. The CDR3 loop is CASSLGLSGTEAFF. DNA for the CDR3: TGTGCCAGCAGCTTAGGACTCTCGGGGACTGAAGCTTTCTTT.

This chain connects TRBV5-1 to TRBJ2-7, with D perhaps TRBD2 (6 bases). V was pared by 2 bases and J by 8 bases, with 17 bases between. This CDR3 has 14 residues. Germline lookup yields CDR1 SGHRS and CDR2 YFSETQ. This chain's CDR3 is CASSLGQGGGKQYF. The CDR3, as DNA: TGCGCCAGCAGCTTAGGGCAGGGAGGAGGGAAGCAGTACTTC.

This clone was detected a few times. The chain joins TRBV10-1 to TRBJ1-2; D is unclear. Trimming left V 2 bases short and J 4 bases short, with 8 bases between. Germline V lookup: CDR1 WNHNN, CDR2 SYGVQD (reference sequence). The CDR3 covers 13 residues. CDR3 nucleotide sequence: TGCGCCAGCAGTGAGATGTCTTCCTATGGCTACACCTTC. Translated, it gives CASSEMSSYGYTF.

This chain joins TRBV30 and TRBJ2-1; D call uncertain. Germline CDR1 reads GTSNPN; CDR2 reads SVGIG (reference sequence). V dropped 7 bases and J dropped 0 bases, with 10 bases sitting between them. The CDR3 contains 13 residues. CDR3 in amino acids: CALEAASYNEQFF. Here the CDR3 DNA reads TGTGCCTTAGAGGCAGCCTCCTACAATGAGCAGTTCTTC.

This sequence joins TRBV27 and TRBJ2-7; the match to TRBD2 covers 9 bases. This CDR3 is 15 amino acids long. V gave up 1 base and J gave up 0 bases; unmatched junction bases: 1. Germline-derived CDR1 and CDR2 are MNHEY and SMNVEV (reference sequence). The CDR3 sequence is CASSLFSGSSYEQYF. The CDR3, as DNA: TGTGCCAGCAGTTTATTTAGCGGGAGCTCCTACGAGCAGTACTTC.

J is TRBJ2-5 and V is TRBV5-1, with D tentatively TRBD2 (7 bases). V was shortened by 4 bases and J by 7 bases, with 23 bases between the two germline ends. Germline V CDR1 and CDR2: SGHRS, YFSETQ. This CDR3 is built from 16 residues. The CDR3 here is CASSPEAVLGGGTQYF. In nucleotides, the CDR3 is TGCGCCAGCAGCCCCGAGGCCGTCCTAGGGGGGGGGACCCAGTACTTC.

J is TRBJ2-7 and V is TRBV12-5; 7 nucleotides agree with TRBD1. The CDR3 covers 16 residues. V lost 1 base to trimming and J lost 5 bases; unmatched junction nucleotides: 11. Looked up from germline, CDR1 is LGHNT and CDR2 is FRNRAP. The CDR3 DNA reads TGTGCTAGTGGTTTGGCCCAGACAGGGATGAGCCACGAGCAGTACTTC. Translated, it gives CASGLAQTGMSHEQYF.

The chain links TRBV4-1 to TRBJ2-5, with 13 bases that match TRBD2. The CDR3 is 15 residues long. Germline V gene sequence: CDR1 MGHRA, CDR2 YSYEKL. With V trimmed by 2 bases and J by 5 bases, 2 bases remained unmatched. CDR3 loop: CASSQRLAGGETQYF. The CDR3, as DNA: TGCGCCAGCAGCCAACGACTAGCGGGAGGCGAGACCCAGTACTTC.

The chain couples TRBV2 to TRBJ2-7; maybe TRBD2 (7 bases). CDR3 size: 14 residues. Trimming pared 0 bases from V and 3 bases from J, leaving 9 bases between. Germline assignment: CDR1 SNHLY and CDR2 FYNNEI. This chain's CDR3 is CASSEAGGGYEQYF. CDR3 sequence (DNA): TGTGCCAGCAGTGAAGCGGGAGGGGGCTACGAGCAGTACTTC.

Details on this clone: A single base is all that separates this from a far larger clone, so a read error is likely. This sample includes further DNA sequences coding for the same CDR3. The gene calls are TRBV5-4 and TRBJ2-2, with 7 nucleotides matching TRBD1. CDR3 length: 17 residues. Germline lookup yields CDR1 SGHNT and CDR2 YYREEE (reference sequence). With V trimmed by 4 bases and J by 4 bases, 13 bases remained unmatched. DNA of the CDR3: TGTGCCAGCAGCCAAGATCCCAGACAGGGATTCACCGGGGAGCTGTTTTTT. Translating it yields CASSQDPRQGFTGELFF.

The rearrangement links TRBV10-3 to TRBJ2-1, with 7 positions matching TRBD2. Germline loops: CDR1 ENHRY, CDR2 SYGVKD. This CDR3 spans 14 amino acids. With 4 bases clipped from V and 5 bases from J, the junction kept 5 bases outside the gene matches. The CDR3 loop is CAISAGLDHNEQFF. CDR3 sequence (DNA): TGTGCCATCAGTGCAGGACTAGACCACAATGAGCAGTTCTTC.

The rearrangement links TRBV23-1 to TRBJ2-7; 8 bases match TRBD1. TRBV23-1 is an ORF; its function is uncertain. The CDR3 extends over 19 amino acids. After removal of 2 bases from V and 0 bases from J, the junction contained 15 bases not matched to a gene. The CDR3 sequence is CASSQEFRAGTGISYEQYF. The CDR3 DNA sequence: TGCGCCAGCAGTCAAGAATTCCGGGCAGGGACAGGTATCTCCTACGAGCAGTACTTC.

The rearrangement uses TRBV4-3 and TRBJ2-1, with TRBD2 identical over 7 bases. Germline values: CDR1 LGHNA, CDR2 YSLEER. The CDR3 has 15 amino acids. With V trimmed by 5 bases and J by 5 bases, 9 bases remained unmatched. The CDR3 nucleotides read TGCGCCAGCAGCTATACAGCGGGGTTAAACAATGAGCAGTTCTTC. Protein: CASSYTAGLNNEQFF.

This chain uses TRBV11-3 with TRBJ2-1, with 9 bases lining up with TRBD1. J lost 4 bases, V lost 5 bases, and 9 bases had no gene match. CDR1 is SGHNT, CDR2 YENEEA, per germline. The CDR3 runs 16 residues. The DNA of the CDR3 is TGTGCCAGCAGCCAGGCGGGACAGGGATTATACAATGAGCAGTTCTTC. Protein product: CASSQAGQGLYNEQFF.

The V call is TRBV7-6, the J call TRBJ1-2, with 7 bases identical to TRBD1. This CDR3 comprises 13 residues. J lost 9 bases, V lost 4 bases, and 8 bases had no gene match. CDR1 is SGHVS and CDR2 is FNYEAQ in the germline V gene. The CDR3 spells CASSSTGESRYTF. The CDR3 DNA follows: TGTGCCAGCAGCTCTACAGGGGAGAGTCGCTACACCTTC.

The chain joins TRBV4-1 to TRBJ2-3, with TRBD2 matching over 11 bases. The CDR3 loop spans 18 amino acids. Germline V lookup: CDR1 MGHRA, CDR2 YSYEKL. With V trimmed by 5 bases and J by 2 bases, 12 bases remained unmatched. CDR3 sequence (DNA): TGCGCCAGCAGCGCACATTATAGCGGGGGGGACCCCACAGATACGCAGTATTTT. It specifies CASSAHYSGGDPTDTQYF.

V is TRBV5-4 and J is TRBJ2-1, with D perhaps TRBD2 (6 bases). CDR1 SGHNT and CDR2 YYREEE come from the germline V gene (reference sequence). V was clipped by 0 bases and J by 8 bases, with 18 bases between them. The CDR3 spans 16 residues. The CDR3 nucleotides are TGTGCCAGCAGCTTGGGGCCTGACGCCCGCGGGGATGAGCAGTTCTTC. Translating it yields CASSLGPDARGDEQFF.